Listed here are 9 T cell receptor beta chains from one sample, sequenced in a study of blood T cells in healthy people across ages. Together with a sample-barcoded 5' primer, a J-beta primer mix was included in a second PCR lasting 7 to 11 cycles. TCRdb recomputed calls from the 5' RACE reads with MiXCR, one row per CDR3 protein. The table records hundreds of thousands of distinct CDR3 sequences, 62% of them present only once. Sequencing input: blood. The receptors come from a man aged 25-45 years in good health.

This clonotype occurred a few times. The CDR3 spells CAISEQRTGNTEAFF. The DNA for the CDR3 is TGTGCCATCAGTGAGCAACGGACGGGGAACACTGAAGCTTTCTTT. The V and J genes are TRBV10-3 and TRBJ1-1, with unresolved D. CDR1 ENHRY and CDR2 SYGVKD come from the germline V gene. V lost 2 bases and J 1 base, leaving 11 bases between the germline ends. CDR3 length: 15 residues.

This clonotype has more than one count but fewer than ten. J is TRBJ2-1 and V is TRBV9; D uncertain. V lost 3 bases to trimming and J lost 7 bases, with 8 bases between them. From germline, CDR1 is SGDLS and CDR2 YYNGEE. This CDR3 contains 12 residues. The CDR3 region is CASSGLGNEQFF. DNA of the CDR3: TGTGCCAGCAGCGGACTGGGGAATGAGCAGTTCTTC.

The chain links TRBV4-1 to TRBJ2-3; no reliable D call. Trimming removed 0 bases from V and 4 bases from J, with 8 bases in between. Germline CDR1 MGHRA, CDR2 YSYEKL. The CDR3 covers 14 residues. CDR3 in amino acids: CASSQDIIADTQYF. CDR3 sequence (DNA): TGCGCCAGCAGCCAAGATATTATCGCAGATACGCAGTATTTT.

The chain recombines TRBV5-1 with TRBJ1-2; D not resolved. Trimming stripped 5 bases from V and 4 bases from J, with 15 bases between. CDR1 and CDR2 (germline): SGHRS, YFSETQ. This CDR3 has 14 amino acids. The CDR3 loop reads CASRPGTGSYGYTF. CDR3 nucleotides: TGCGCCAGCAGGCCCGGAACTGGCTCCTATGGCTACACCTTC.

The rearrangement uses TRBV6-5 and TRBJ2-3; TRBD1 might be the D (5 bases). V lost 8 bases and J 5 bases, leaving 17 bases between the germline ends. The CDR3 extends over 14 amino acids. Germline V gives CDR1 MNHEY, CDR2 SVGAGI. The CDR3, as DNA: TGTGCCAGCGGGGCAGACCCAATTCGAGATACGCAGTATTTT. Translating it yields CASGADPIRDTQYF.

This sequence joins TRBV12-3 or TRBV12-4 and TRBJ2-1; TRBD2 matches 7 bases. With V trimmed by 3 bases and J by 5 bases, 10 bases remained unmatched. This CDR3 spans 16 amino acids. CDR3 in DNA: TGTGCCAGCAGTTTTCTGGGGCGGGGGAGGAACAATGAGCAGTTCTTC. This sequence encodes CASSFLGRGRNNEQFF.

The chain carries TRBV10-3 and TRBJ2-7; D might be TRBD1 (6 bases). This CDR3 is 14 amino acids long. Trimming pared 4 bases from V and 5 bases from J, leaving 15 bases between. The germline CDR1 and CDR2 sequences are ENHRY and SYGVKD. The CDR3 spells CAISARQGNDEQYF. CDR3 sequence (DNA): TGTGCCATCAGTGCTCGGCAGGGGAATGACGAGCAGTACTTC.

The gene calls are TRBV7-2 and TRBJ2-1; the D gene is possibly TRBD1 (5 bases). CDR1 is SGHTA, CDR2 FQGNSA, per germline. The CDR3 extends over 13 amino acids. V was cut by 5 bases and J by 8 bases, with 13 bases left in between. CDR3 amino acids: CASSQQVWDEQFF. CDR3 in DNA: TGTGCCAGCAGCCAACAGGTTTGGGATGAGCAGTTCTTC. Full variable domain (remainder filled in from reference TRBV7-2 and TRBJ2-1): GAGVSQSPSNKVTEKGKDVELRCDPISGHTALYWYRQSLGQGLEFLIYFQGNSAPDKSGLPSDRFSAERTGGSVSTLTIQRTQQEDSAVYLCASSQQVWDEQFFGPGTRLTVL.

The chain joins TRBV25-1 to TRBJ1-6; D is ambiguous. The CDR3 spans 11 residues. The V end was cut by 5 bases, the J end by 15 bases, with 11 bases between. The germline V gene encodes CDR1 MGHDK and CDR2 SYGVNS. CDR3 in DNA: TGTGCCAGCAGTTTAGGGTTTCGCCTCCACTTT. It yields the protein CASSLGFRLHF.